Listed below are T cell receptor beta chains from one sample, sequenced in a study of blood T cell repertoires in COVID-19. This table comes from immunoSEQ multiplex PCR, and its TCRdb copy is limited to in-frame clones, with some not included. The data hold just under 20,000 clones, with more than 75% observed a single time. The sample comprised peripheral blood. Receptor source: a human donor with active COVID-19. The donor label of this sample is uncertain. Each CDR3 is given with its conserved first and last residue.

CSAQGVGTEAFF,TRBJ1-1,TRBV29-1
CASSLVGGRSSEQFF,TRBJ2-1,TRBV11-3
CASSVQVGGANVLTF,TRBJ2-6,TRBV5-1
CASSYSVGTVNSPLHF,TRBJ1-6,TRBV6-5
CASSFETGLELFF,TRBJ2-2,TRBV5-1
CASRTGVTGELFF,TRBJ2-2,TRBV19
CASSQDWGTGRDGYTF,TRBJ1-2,TRBV4-2
CASSLGTGVPGELFF,TRBJ2-2,TRBV7-3
CATREPGTGGYSNQPQHF,TRBJ1-5,TRBV24-1
CASSPSDFSYEQYF,TRBJ2-7,TRBV9
CAWRGAGGYTF,TRBJ1-2,TRBV30
CASSPTGTVGLVKNIQYF,TRBJ2-4,TRBV5-6